This section outlines one TCR beta chain sequence together with its context. Measured with immunoSEQ multiplex PCR; TCRdb has only the in-frame clones, and not every one. The sample lists around 80,000 clones, roughly 93% seen once, with 0.2% to 0.25% in the top ten. The V segment lost 7 bases and the J segment 5 bases; nucleotides outside the gene matches: 9. CDR1 SNHLY and CDR2 FYNNEI come from the germline V gene. The CDR3 length is 14 residues. This record belongs to a study of technical replicates of blood from several donors. This receptor was identified in a human donor in good health. Specimen: T cells isolated from PBMCs. The chain employs TRBV2 and TRBJ2-7; the match to TRBD2 covers 9 bases. CDR3 loop: CASNPGTSNDEQYF. The CDR3 DNA follows: TGTGCCAGCAACCCCGGGACTAGCAACGACGAGCAGTACTTC.